Shown below are 9 T cell receptor beta chains from a single sample sequenced in a study of breast tumors, draining lymph nodes, adjacent tissues (dated by TCRdb to the mid-2010s). The library was generated by multiplex PCR. TCRdb records Illumina HiSeq 2000 as the sequencer. Starting from the raw public reads, TCRdb applied fastp trimming at Q25, assembled clones with MiXCR and retained in-frame beta chains. Each CDR3 protein appears once, grouped with its most common genes and DNA. For this sample there are about 230,000 distinct CDR3 sequences; less than 40% appear just once. Over 1.1% of the sample rests with the top ten. The lymph node samples were taken from the axillary draining lymph nodes of breast cancer patients. The sample taken for sequencing was axillary lymph node tissue. These receptors all come from a female donor with breast cancer. Some clones in this sample may be carry-over from other donors' samples.

Details on this clonotype: A much larger clone sits a single nucleotide away, making a read error possible. J is TRBJ2-1 and V is TRBV3-1; no definite D call. This CDR3 region has 13 residues. In germline, CDR1 is LGHDT, CDR2 YNNKEL (reference sequence). The CDR3 region is CANSQGRRIEQFF. The CDR3 DNA is TGTGCCAACAGCCAAGGGCGTCGGATTGAGCAGTTCTTC.

This clonotype was seen ten or more times. This chain uses TRBV15 with TRBJ2-1; tentative D call: TRBD1 (5 bases). CDR1 is LNHNV, CDR2 YYDKDF, per germline (reference sequence). Trimming removed 1 base at V and 0 bases at J, with 10 bases between. The CDR3 consists of 16 residues. The CDR3 is CATSRVGVSSYNEQFF. The CDR3 DNA sequence: TGTGCCACCAGCAGAGTAGGGGTTAGCTCCTACAATGAGCAGTTCTTC.

This clonotype was recorded at least ten times. The chain joins TRBV19 to TRBJ1-3; D ambiguous. V shed 7 bases and J shed 0 bases, with 13 bases lying between them. CDR3 length: 15 residues. Germline assignment: CDR1 LNHDA and CDR2 SQIVND (reference sequence). Here the CDR3 reads CASNPTTYSGNTIYF. CDR3 coding DNA: TGTGCCAGTAACCCGACGACCTACTCTGGAAACACCATATATTTT.

This clonotype was counted many times. This chain connects TRBV20-1 to TRBJ1-6; TRBD1 matches 7 bases. This CDR3 region has 15 residues. CDR1 and CDR2 from the germline V gene are DFQATT and SNEGSKA (reference sequence). V shed 1 base, J shed 5 bases, and the junction held 5 bases outside the gene matches. In DNA form, the CDR3 reads TGCAGTGCTAGAGGCCTGGGACAGAATAATTCACCCCTCCACTTT. Its protein is CSARGLGQNNSPLHF.

This clonotype has just a few counts. The chain links TRBV27 to TRBJ2-5; D ambiguous. The V end was cut by 2 bases, the J end by 9 bases, with 16 bases between. CDR1 and CDR2 (germline): MNHEY, SMNVEV (reference sequence). There are 14 residues in the CDR3. In DNA, the CDR3 is TGTGCCAGCAGTTTAAGCAACTACGGCCAGGCCCAGTACTTC. It encodes CASSLSNYGQAQYF.

The chain uses TRBV9 and TRBJ2-6; either TRBD1 or TRBD2 may supply D (5 bases each). The germline V gene encodes CDR1 SGDLS and CDR2 YYNGEE. This CDR3 has 17 residues. The V and J ends lost 4 bases and 4 bases respectively, with 18 bases between them. DNA for the CDR3: TGTGCCAGCAGCAACAGAAGGGACGGGACCGGGGCCAACGTCCTGACTTTC. Protein sequence: CASSNRRDGTGANVLTF.

This clonotype was recorded at least ten times. The rearrangement uses TRBV4-1 and TRBJ2-5; TRBD2 might be the D (6 bases). Deletions cut 1 base from V and 13 bases from J, with 16 bases between. Germline values: CDR1 MGHRA, CDR2 YSYEKL. The CDR3 loop spans 13 amino acids. CDR3 sequence (DNA): TGCGCCAGCAGCCAAGGACTAGATGTGAGAGGGTACTTC. This gives the protein CASSQGLDVRGYF.

V is TRBV27 and J is TRBJ1-6; 7 bases match TRBD1. Germline V gene data show CDR1 as MNHEY and CDR2 as SMNVEV (reference sequence). The trim removed 4 bases at V and 6 bases at J, leaving 12 bases unmatched. The CDR3 is 17 residues long. The CDR3 is CASSSPGQWDGNSPLHF. The CDR3 region has the DNA TGTGCCAGCAGTTCCCCGGGACAGTGGGATGGTAATTCACCCCTCCACTTT.

This clonotype was observed a few times. A much larger clone sits a single nucleotide away, making a read error possible. The chain carries TRBV11-2 and TRBJ2-7, with D perhaps matching TRBD2 (5 bases). Trimming removed 1 base from V and 2 bases from J, with 15 bases in between. The CDR3 runs to 16 residues. CDR1 is SGHAT, CDR2 FQNNGV, per germline. CDR3 residues: CASSLGLGPAAYEQYF. CDR3 sequence (DNA): TGTGCCAGCAGCTTAGGGCTTGGACCAGCGGCCTACGAGCAGTACTTC.